The rows below give T cell receptor beta chains drawn from one sample of a study of cytomegalovirus exposure and HLA in healthy donors. Profiling relied on immunoSEQ multiplex PCR, and the TCRdb table lists in-frame clones only, not all of them. In the table there are under 75,000 clones, over 70% of which are singletons. Sequenced input: PBMCs. These receptors all stem from a human donor in good health. Both conserved end residues are trimmed from each CDR3. Fields, in order: J gene, V gene, CDR3 protein.

j_gene: TRBJ2-5
v_gene: TRBV14
CDR3aa: ASSRTGGGETQY

j_gene: TRBJ2-7
v_gene: TRBV7-9
CDR3aa: ASTGLATYEQY

j_gene: TRBJ2-7
v_gene: TRBV9
CDR3aa: ASSTGGGRSYEQY

j_gene: TRBJ1-5
v_gene: TRBV6-6
CDR3aa: ASSFLPSGENQPQH

j_gene: TRBJ2-7
v_gene: TRBV10-3
CDR3aa: AITAGLTPSYERY

j_gene: TRBJ2-5
v_gene: TRBV2
CDR3aa: ASSGTSGIETQY

j_gene: TRBJ2-6
v_gene: TRBV6-5
CDR3aa: ASSYSITGVGNVLT

j_gene: TRBJ2-4
v_gene: TRBV4-1
CDR3aa: ASSHKAGGQGIQY

j_gene: TRBJ2-1
v_gene: TRBV13
CDR3aa: ASSRLGDRAHNEQF

j_gene: TRBJ2-3
v_gene: TRBV7-8
CDR3aa: ASSPGGSTDTQY

j_gene: TRBJ1-1
v_gene: TRBV7-9
CDR3aa: ASSSSSGGRVNTEAF

j_gene: TRBJ2-6
v_gene: TRBV29-1
CDR3aa: SVPGQPGGANVLT

j_gene: TRBJ2-3
v_gene: TRBV29-1
CDR3aa: SVGGIRVDTQY

j_gene: TRBJ2-2
v_gene: TRBV6-5
CDR3aa: ASRDYLSRGELF

j_gene: TRBJ2-7
v_gene: TRBV27
CDR3aa: ASSLKGGDEQY

j_gene: TRBJ2-1
v_gene: TRBV2
CDR3aa: ASMGSGNDEQF

j_gene: TRBJ2-5
v_gene: TRBV6-1
CDR3aa: ASSEEGGETQY

j_gene: TRBJ1-1
v_gene: TRBV29-1
CDR3aa: SVVQQGMNTEAF

j_gene: TRBJ1-4
v_gene: TRBV30
CDR3aa: AWNRRQGEEEKLF

j_gene: TRBJ1-5
v_gene: TRBV28
CDR3aa: ASSSMGGDQPQH

j_gene: TRBJ2-4
v_gene: TRBV4-2
CDR3aa: ASSRERSGAKNIQY

j_gene: TRBJ2-1
v_gene: TRBV4-1
CDR3aa: ASTHGLAEAYNEQF

j_gene: TRBJ2-1
v_gene: TRBV15
CDR3aa: ATSEGKGRGVTEQF

j_gene: TRBJ1-5
v_gene: TRBV6-1
CDR3aa: VDSGVDSNQPQH

j_gene: TRBJ1-2
v_gene: TRBV6-4
CDR3aa: ASSQSGGYGYGYT

j_gene: TRBJ2-7
v_gene: TRBV30
CDR3aa: AWSDSNYEQY

j_gene: TRBJ2-1
v_gene: TRBV11-1
CDR3aa: ASSFTSGYNEQF

j_gene: TRBJ2-5
v_gene: TRBV11-3
CDR3aa: ASTFTSSQETQY

j_gene: TRBJ2-2
v_gene: TRBV29-1
CDR3aa: SAPDSYTGELF

j_gene: TRBJ2-7
v_gene: TRBV28
CDR3aa: ASSLGLAGGVVGEQY

j_gene: TRBJ2-3
v_gene: TRBV7-6
CDR3aa: ASSLLRDTQY

j_gene: TRBJ1-5
v_gene: TRBV9
CDR3aa: ASSPGGASWAQH

j_gene: TRBJ1-2
v_gene: TRBV27
CDR3aa: ASGSQGAYGYT

j_gene: TRBJ1-1
v_gene: TRBV28
CDR3aa: ASSLVALNTEAF

j_gene: TRBJ2-1
v_gene: TRBV9
CDR3aa: ASSPRQGANNEQF

j_gene: TRBJ2-5
v_gene: TRBV20-1
CDR3aa: SASRDIQY